This T cell receptor (beta chain) was sequenced during a study of blood T cell repertoires in COVID-19. On the study more broadly: Acute and convalescent COVID-19 samples came from the United States, Italy and Spain. PBMCs, B-cell-depleted T cells, or T cells were the source of the cDNA or gDNA that made up the material.

This clone was detected a few times. As processed by the authors: The authors estimated nucleated cell counts from reference gene primer amplification. Clones were read by immunoSEQ multiplex PCR, and TCRdb kept only the in-frame ones, dropping some. V and J calls plus clone size are reproduced from that table; the DNA served to infer D and trimming. The table lists 150,000 to 200,000 clones, around 87% of them singletons. The CDR3 extends over 11 amino acids. The germline CDR1 and CDR2 sequences are KGHDR and SFDVKD. The ends were cut back, 9 bases at V and 4 bases at J, with 8 bases in the middle. Patients from Seattle were sampled longitudinally, starting during active infection.

The specimen was peripheral blood. The chain uses TRBV24-1 and TRBJ1-1; D is ambiguous. The TCR was taken from a woman older than 75 with COVID-19, enrolled during active disease. CDR3 sequence: CATDSGTEAFF. The CDR3 nucleotides read TGTGCCACCGATTCGGGCACTGAAGCTTTCTTT.